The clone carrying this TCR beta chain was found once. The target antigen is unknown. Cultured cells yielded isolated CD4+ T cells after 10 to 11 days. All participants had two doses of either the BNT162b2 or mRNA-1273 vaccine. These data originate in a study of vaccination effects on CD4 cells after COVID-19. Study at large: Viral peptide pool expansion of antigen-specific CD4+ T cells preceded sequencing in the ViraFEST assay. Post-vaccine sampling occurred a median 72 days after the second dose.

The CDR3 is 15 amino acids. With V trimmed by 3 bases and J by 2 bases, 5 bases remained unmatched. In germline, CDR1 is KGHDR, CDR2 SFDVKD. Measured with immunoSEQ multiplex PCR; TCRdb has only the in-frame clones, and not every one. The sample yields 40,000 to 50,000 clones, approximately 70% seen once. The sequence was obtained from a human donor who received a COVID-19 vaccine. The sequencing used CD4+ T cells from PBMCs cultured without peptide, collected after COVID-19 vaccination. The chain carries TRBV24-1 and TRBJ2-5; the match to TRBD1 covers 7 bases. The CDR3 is CATSDPTGWQETQYF. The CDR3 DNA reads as TGTGCCACCAGTGATCCGACAGGGTGGCAAGAGACCCAGTACTTC.